Presented here are 26 T cell receptor beta chains from one specimen sequenced in a study of CXCR3-negative and CXCR3-positive naive CD8 T cells (dated by TCRdb to between 2018 and 2020). The research as a whole found: Compared with CXCR3-negative naive cells, CXCR3-positive naive cells had TRB CDR3s with higher hydrophobicity (lower Kidera factor 4), lower energy, and higher strength and volume indices.

Their target antigens are unknown. Sequencing relied on a NextSeq 550. The Human TCR Profiling Kit (MiLaboratory) was used to prepare UMI-labeled 5' RACE TRB cDNA libraries. TCRdb reprocessed the reads; each CDR3 protein sequence makes one entry, and DNA is unavailable. The sample table gives roughly 130,000 distinct CDR3 sequences. About 0.54% of the sample lies in the top ten. What was sequenced was naive CXCR3+ CD8+ T cells from blood. The cell subset or site label of this sample denotes: CD45RO-CCR7+CD27+CD95- naive CD8+ T cells expressing CXCR3 (TNR3+). These receptors all come from a human donor in good health. Some clones in this sample may be carry-over from other donors' samples.

This chain joins TRBV5-5 and TRBJ2-7. This CDR3 region has 16 residues. The germline V gene has CDR1 SGHKS and CDR2 YYEKEE (reference sequence). This CDR3 is CASSLDPTGFSYEQYF.

V usage is TRBV29-1 and J usage is TRBJ2-4. The CDR3 sequence is 14 residues long. Looked up from germline, CDR1 is SQVTM and CDR2 is ANQGSEA. This CDR3 is CSVEDLGAKNIQYF.

V usage is TRBV6-6 and J usage is TRBJ1-4. Germline lookup yields CDR1 MNHNY and CDR2 SVGAGI (reference sequence). CDR3 size: 16 residues. The CDR3: CASSYLTGPPDEKLFF.

This chain links TRBV12-3 or TRBV12-4 with TRBJ2-7. The CDR3 is 14 residues long. CDR3 protein: CASSQTLDSYEQYF.

The chain recombines TRBV29-1 with TRBJ1-2. The CDR3 contains 17 residues. Per the germline V gene, CDR1 is SQVTM and CDR2 is ANQGSEA. CDR3 region: CSVEGLTDFRRSYGYTF. Full variable domain (missing parts from reference TRBV29-1 and TRBJ1-2): SAVISQKPSRDICQRGTSLTIQCQVDSQVTMMFWYRQQPGQSLTLIATANQGSEATYESGFVIDKFPISRPNLTFSTLTVSNMSPEDSSIYLCSVEGLTDFRRSYGYTFGSGTRLTVV.

V is TRBV20-1 and J is TRBJ1-1. The CDR3 has 14 residues. Germline lookup yields CDR1 DFQATT and CDR2 SNEGSKA (reference sequence). The CDR3 loop is CSARAERMNTEAFF.

The genes are TRBV5-1 and TRBJ2-3; TCRdb picks TRBD1, but there is no DNA to check that call. Per the germline V gene, CDR1 is SGHRS and CDR2 is YFSETQ. There are 13 residues in the CDR3. CDR3 sequence reads: CASSLEGTDTQYF.

The rearrangement joins TRBV5-1 to TRBJ2-1. Germline CDR1 reads SGHRS; CDR2 reads YFSETQ. This CDR3 spans 13 amino acids. The CDR3 here is CASSSVLYNEQFF.

The rearrangement uses TRBV3-1 and TRBJ1-6. Germline V lookup: CDR1 LGHDT, CDR2 YNNKEL (reference sequence). The CDR3 is 15 residues long. The CDR3 spells CASSQEFQVLSPLHF.

The CDR3 loop is CAWSVIDYNEQFF. The chain couples TRBV30 to TRBJ2-1. This CDR3 is built from 13 residues. Germline assignment: CDR1 GTSNPN and CDR2 SVGIG (reference sequence).

V is TRBV6-2 or TRBV6-3 and J is TRBJ2-1; TCRdb names TRBD2, which stays unverified in the absence of DNA. Germline loops: CDR1 MNHEY, CDR2 SVGEGT. The CDR3 spans 17 residues. CDR3: CASSYSEGLAGYNEQFF.

The chain uses TRBV20-1 and TRBJ2-1. CDR1 and CDR2 from the germline V gene are DFQATT and SNEGSKA (reference sequence). The CDR3 is made up of 11 amino acids. This CDR3 reads CSAPTGNEQFF.

The genes are TRBV4-1 and TRBJ2-5; TCRdb gives TRBD2 as the D gene, but with no DNA this cannot be confirmed. Germline CDR1 reads MGHRA; CDR2 reads YSYEKL. The CDR3 length is 19 residues. CDR3: CASSQDPLWNAPGGETQYF.

This chain uses TRBV7-8 with TRBJ2-3; with no DNA, the TCRdb D assignment of TRBD2 cannot be verified. The CDR3 runs to 18 residues. CDR1 is SGHVS and CDR2 is FQNEAQ in the germline V gene. CDR3 region: CASSLSLAGGYSTDTQYF.

V and J are TRBV5-6 and TRBJ1-2. CDR1 and CDR2 (germline): SGHDT, YYEEEE. The CDR3 covers 13 residues. CDR3 protein: CASSLGTVYGYTF. Full variable domain (missing parts from reference TRBV5-6 and TRBJ1-2): DAGVTQSPTHLIKTRGQQVTLRCSPKSGHDTVSWYQQALGQGPQFIFQYYEEEERQRGNFPDRFSGHQFPNYSSELNVNALLLGDSALYLCASSLGTVYGYTFGSGTRLTVV.

This chain links TRBV5-1 with TRBJ2-2. Germline CDR1 SGHRS, CDR2 YFSETQ. CDR3 length: 13 residues. CDR3: CASSLGSTGELFF.

The rearrangement uses TRBV29-1 and TRBJ2-1; TCRdb gives TRBD2 as the D gene, but with no DNA this cannot be confirmed. Germline V CDR1 and CDR2: SQVTM, ANQGSEA. The CDR3 has 17 amino acids. The CDR3 reads CSVEGLGGGHSYNEQFF.

CDR3 sequence: CASRQNSNQPQHF. This rearrangement joins TRBV6-5 to TRBJ1-5. The CDR3 extends over 13 amino acids. CDR1 and CDR2 from the germline V gene are MNHEY and SVGAGI.

The J gene is TRBJ2-1, the V gene TRBV20-1. CDR1 is DFQATT and CDR2 is SNEGSKA in the germline V gene (reference sequence). The CDR3 covers 15 residues. The CDR3: CSARGIASSYNEQFF.

The rearrangement joins TRBV7-9 to TRBJ1-5. The CDR3 is made up of 13 amino acids. Germline CDR1 SEHNR, CDR2 FQNEAQ (reference sequence). CDR3 sequence: CASRPDSNQPQHF. Full variable domain (rest looked up from reference TRBV7-9 and TRBJ1-5): DTGVSQNPRHKITKRGQNVTFRCDPISEHNRLYWYRQTLGQGPEFLTYFQNEAQLEKSRLLSDRFSAERPKGSFSTLEIQRTEQGDSAMYLCASRPDSNQPQHFGDGTRLSIL.

The genes are TRBV10-2 and TRBJ2-1; the TRBD2 assignment by TCRdb is unverifiable without DNA. This CDR3 comprises 18 residues. Looked up from germline, CDR1 is WSHSY and CDR2 is SAAADI. CDR3 amino acids: CASAAPLAGGPNDNEQFF.

The chain recombines TRBV7-2 with TRBJ2-1; TCRdb calls TRBD2, which cannot be checked without DNA. The CDR3 consists of 18 residues. CDR1 and CDR2 from the germline V gene are SGHTA and FQGNSA. CDR3 protein: CASSLYPAASGTYNEQFF.

The rearrangement links TRBV7-9 to TRBJ1-5; with no DNA, the TCRdb D assignment of TRBD1 cannot be verified. The germline V gene has CDR1 SEHNR and CDR2 FQNEAQ (reference sequence). The CDR3 consists of 13 residues. The CDR3 region is CASGLGANQPQHF.

This chain uses TRBV7-9 with TRBJ2-7; TCRdb picks TRBD1, but there is no DNA to check that call. The CDR3 is 14 amino acids. Germline values: CDR1 SEHNR, CDR2 FQNEAQ (reference sequence). CDR3 amino acids: CASSLGKTGYEQYF.

This chain uses TRBV5-1 with TRBJ2-1; there is no DNA to check the TCRdb D call of TRBD2. Germline V gives CDR1 SGHRS, CDR2 YFSETQ. This CDR3 contains 15 residues. This chain's CDR3 is CASSFGTSATNEQFF.

V is TRBV12-3 or TRBV12-4 and J is TRBJ2-1; TCRdb calls TRBD1, which cannot be checked without DNA. CDR3 size: 16 residues. This CDR3 reads CASSSYDRGLIDEQFF.